This TCR beta chain appears in the sequencing data of a study of T-cell reconstitution after alpha-beta-depleted transplantation in children. Study-wide results and caveats: As was reported, about two months after transplant, alpha-beta T cells came from several hundred expanded graft clones. After transplant, high TCRbeta diversity at day 60 in some patients arose from surviving recipient T cells and thymic progenitors. Once a year had passed after transplant, T-cell counts and diversity came mostly from newly produced T cells.

The germline gives CDR1 MDHEN, CDR2 SYDVKM. This CDR3 region has 14 residues. With 6 bases removed from V and 6 bases from J, the gap between germline ends came to 15 bases. Unique molecular identifiers were incorporated when the TCRbeta library was constructed. Via MiXCR, TCRdb re-called the PCR reads, giving one row per CDR3 protein. The sample carries 800,000 to 1,000,000 distinct CDR3 sequences, roughly 29% recorded once. This clonotype has just a few counts. What it binds is unknown. The rearrangement joins TRBV28 to TRBJ2-1; no definite D call. The source is a boy under two years old who had a stem cell transplant for SCID, so the T cells may come from the graft donor. This sample comprised PBMCs, mostly from graft donor cells, obtained 360 days after TCRalphabeta/CD19-depleted stem cell transplant. The CDR3 DNA sequence: TGTGCCAGCAGCCACCACGGAGTTCTCAATGAGCAGTTCTTC. Its translation: CASSHHGVLNEQFF.